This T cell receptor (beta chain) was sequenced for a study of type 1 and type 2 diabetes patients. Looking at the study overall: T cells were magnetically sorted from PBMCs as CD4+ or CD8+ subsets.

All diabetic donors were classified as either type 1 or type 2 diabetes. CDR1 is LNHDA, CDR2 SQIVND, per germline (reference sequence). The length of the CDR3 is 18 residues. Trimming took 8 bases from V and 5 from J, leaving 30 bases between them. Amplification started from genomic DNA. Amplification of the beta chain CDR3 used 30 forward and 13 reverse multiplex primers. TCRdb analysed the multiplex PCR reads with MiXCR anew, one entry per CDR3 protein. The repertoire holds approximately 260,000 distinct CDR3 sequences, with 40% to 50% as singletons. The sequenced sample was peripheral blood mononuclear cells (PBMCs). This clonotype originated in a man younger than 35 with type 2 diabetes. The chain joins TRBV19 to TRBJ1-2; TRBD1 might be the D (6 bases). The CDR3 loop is CASGDASGGTKGEYGYTF. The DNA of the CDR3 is TGTGCCAGTGGCGACGCATCTGGGGGGACAAAAGGGGAATATGGCTACACCTTC. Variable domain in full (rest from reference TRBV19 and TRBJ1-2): DGGITQSPKYLFRKEGQNVTLSCEQNLNHDAMYWYRQDPGQGLRLIYYSQIVNDFQKGDIAEGYSVSREKKESFPLTVTSAQKNPTAFYLCASGDASGGTKGEYGYTFGSGTRLTVV.